Listed below are T cell receptor beta chains from one sample, sequenced in a study of identical twins. TCRdb re-called the 5' RACE reads through MiXCR, storing one row per CDR3 protein. The repertoire has around 1.7 million distinct CDR3 sequences, under 35% of them found once; the top ten carry 0.25% to 0.3%. Sequencing used cord blood. These receptors all come from a newborn girl in good health. Both conserved end residues are part of each CDR3. A D gene is named only where the DNA matches it firmly. Size tells how often a clone was seen (once, few, many) or the class of an expanded clone, and some rows leave it out.

cdr3_nt | cdr3_aa | v_call | clone_size | d_call | j_call
TGTGCCAGCAGTTACCATCGAGGTGGCTACACCTTC | CASSYHRGGYTF | TRBV6-2/TRBV6-3 | many | NA | TRBJ1-2
TGCAGTGCTAGGACAGGGTGGTCGGAGACCCAGTACTTC | CSARTGWSETQYF | TRBV20-1 | few | TRBD1 | TRBJ2-5
TGCAGTGCTCGAGCGACAGCGGGTCGGCCCCAGCATTTT | CSARATAGRPQHF | TRBV20-1 | NA | NA | TRBJ1-5
TGCAGTGCCAATAGCGGCTACAATGAGCAGTTCTTC | CSANSGYNEQFF | TRBV20-1 | few | NA | TRBJ2-1
TGTGCCAGCAGCAATTCAGGGAGCTCCTATAATTCACCCCTCCACTTT | CASSNSGSSYNSPLHF | TRBV27 | NA | NA | TRBJ1-6
TGTGCCAGCAGTTTAGGAAGAGCCGCAGATACGCAGTATTTT | CASSLGRAADTQYF | TRBV27 | NA | NA | TRBJ2-3
TGTGCCATCTCAATGAGCGAGGGGAGCACAGATACGCAGTATTTT | CAISMSEGSTDTQYF | TRBV10-3 | NA | NA | TRBJ2-3
TGTGCCAGCAGTTACTCGAGAGGAACAGGGGGCAATGAGCAGTTCTTC | CASSYSRGTGGNEQFF | TRBV6-2/TRBV6-3 | few | TRBD1 | TRBJ2-1
TGTGCCAGCAGCCCTCCGGGGGGCTTAACCTACGAGCAGTACTTC | CASSPPGGLTYEQYF | TRBV9 | NA | NA | TRBJ2-7
TGTGCCATCAGTGAGGAGGGGGGACTGTTTTTT | CAISEEGGLFF | TRBV10-3 | few | NA | TRBJ1-4
TGTGCCAGCAGTGAAGCCTCGGGACGTCCTAACTATGGCTACACCTTC | CASSEASGRPNYGYTF | TRBV6-1 | NA | NA | TRBJ1-2
TGTGCCAGCAGGCCCCCCCAGGGACCCCAGCATTTT | CASRPPQGPQHF | TRBV28 | NA | NA | TRBJ1-5
TGTGCCAGCCTACAGGGGGCGAACTATGGCTACACCTTC | CASLQGANYGYTF | TRBV19 | few | TRBD1 | TRBJ1-2
TGTGCCAGCAGCTATGCTGGGCGGGAGGGTACCTACGAGCAGTACTTC | CASSYAGREGTYEQYF | TRBV27 | NA | TRBD2 | TRBJ2-7
TGTGCCAGCAGCCGCTCACAAACTAGCGGGGGAAGGGAGACCCAGTACTTC | CASSRSQTSGGRETQYF | TRBV3-1 | NA | TRBD2 | TRBJ2-5
TGCGCCAGCAGCTTGGAGGACAGGCGGGGAGAAAAACTGTTTTTT | CASSLEDRRGEKLFF | TRBV5-1 | NA | TRBD1 | TRBJ1-4
TGCAGTGCTAGAGAGGGGCTCTCCTACAATGAGCAGTTCTTC | CSAREGLSYNEQFF | TRBV20-1 | few | NA | TRBJ2-1
TGTGCCAGCAGCACCCAGCCAGGGTATAATTCACCCCTCCACTTT | CASSTQPGYNSPLHF | TRBV7-2 | NA | NA | TRBJ1-6
TGCAGTGCCCGAGCTAGCGGGGTTTACAATGAGCAGTTCTTC | CSARASGVYNEQFF | TRBV20-1 | once | TRBD2 | TRBJ2-1
TGTGCCTCGAATAGCGGGTCCCTAAATGAGCAGTTCTTC | CASNSGSLNEQFF | TRBV7-2 | NA | TRBD2 | TRBJ2-1
TGTGCCAGCCGCTCCGGGGCCTATGGCTACACCTTC | CASRSGAYGYTF | TRBV5-6 | few | NA | TRBJ1-2
TGTGCCAGCAGAGAAAGGGGAGGCGAGCAGTACTTC | CASRERGGEQYF | TRBV6-6 | few | NA | TRBJ2-7
TGCAGTGCTAGCCACGCGCGCGAGCAGTACTTC | CSASHAREQYF | TRBV20-1 | NA | NA | TRBJ2-7
TGCGCCAGCACACTCGGTCAGCCGGACTATGGCTACACCTTC | CASTLGQPDYGYTF | TRBV5-1 | NA | NA | TRBJ1-2
TGTGCCAGCAGTTACGCTCAGGCGACCAATGAAAAACTGTTTTTT | CASSYAQATNEKLFF | TRBV6-6 | few | NA | TRBJ1-4
TGCGCCAGCAGCCCACGGCCCATACAAGAGACCCAGTACTTC | CASSPRPIQETQYF | TRBV5-1 | few | NA | TRBJ2-5
TGCAGCGTGGCTAAGGGGAACACTGAAGCTTTCTTT | CSVAKGNTEAFF | TRBV29-1 | few | NA | TRBJ1-1
TGTGCCACCAGTGATTTGGGCGGGAGCTCCTACAATGAGCAGTACTTC | CATSDLGGSSYNEQYF | TRBV24-1 | NA | TRBD2 | TRBJ2-7
TGTGCCAGCAGTGTCCCCGGGACCCTCTCAGTAGACGAGCAGTTCTTC | CASSVPGTLSVDEQFF | TRBV12-3/TRBV12-4 | few | NA | TRBJ2-1
TGTGCCAGCTCACCACTGCAGGACCAAACCTCAAACTATGGCTACACCTTC | CASSPLQDQTSNYGYTF | TRBV18 | few | NA | TRBJ1-2
TGCGCCAGCAGCCAAGGGACTAGGCTCTACAATGAGCAGTTCTTC | CASSQGTRLYNEQFF | TRBV4-1 | NA | TRBD2 | TRBJ2-1
TGCAGTGCTAGGCCCACAGATACGCAGTATTTT | CSARPTDTQYF | TRBV20-1 | many | NA | TRBJ2-3
TGCAGTGCTAGGGCGGCCCATACGCAGTATTTT | CSARAAHTQYF | TRBV20-1 | few | NA | TRBJ2-3
TGTGCCAGCAGCTTGAGGGTTAGCGGGTTATCCTACAATGAGCAGTTCTTC | CASSLRVSGLSYNEQFF | TRBV7-2 | NA | TRBD2 | TRBJ2-1
TGTGCCATCAGTGATGCTAGCGGGGCCTCAGATACGCAGTATTTT | CAISDASGASDTQYF | TRBV10-3 | few | TRBD2 | TRBJ2-3
TGTGCCAGCAGCCCGGACATTAATAACTATGGCTACACCTTC | CASSPDINNYGYTF | TRBV5-8 | NA | NA | TRBJ1-2
TGTGCCAGCAGCGTAGGATCGGCTCAAGAGACCCAGTTCTTC | CASSVGSAQETQFF | TRBV9 | NA | NA | TRBJ2-1
TGTGCCAGCAGCTGGGGGACAGGGAGCTCCTACAATGAGCAGTTCTTC | CASSWGTGSSYNEQFF | TRBV5-6 | NA | TRBD1 | TRBJ2-1
TGTGCCAGCAGTCCCTGGACTAGCGGGAGGGTGGGCAAAAACATTCAGTACTTC | CASSPWTSGRVGKNIQYF | TRBV28 | few | TRBD2 | TRBJ2-4
TGTGCCATCAGTGTACCGGGACAGGGCCCCTACGAGCAGTACTTC | CAISVPGQGPYEQYF | TRBV10-3 | NA | TRBD1 | TRBJ2-7
TGTGCCAGCAGTCTGAGCGGGAAAATCTCCTACAATGAGCAGTACTTC | CASSLSGKISYNEQYF | TRBV12-3/TRBV12-4 | NA | TRBD2 | TRBJ2-7
TGTGCCAGCGGGGCGGGGGGGAACCCCCCCTACAATGAGCAGTTCTTC | CASGAGGNPPYNEQFF | TRBV6-6 | NA | TRBD2 | TRBJ2-1
TGCAGTGCTAGAGATCCCCCGGGACAGGGGGGGAACACTGAAGCTTTCTTT | CSARDPPGQGGNTEAFF | TRBV20-1 | once | TRBD1 | TRBJ1-1
TGCAGTGCATCTCTAGCGTCGGATACGCAGTATTTT | CSASLASDTQYF | TRBV20-1 | few | NA | TRBJ2-3
TGCAGTGCTACCGGACTAGCGGGAGAGAGAACCTACGAGCAGTACTTC | CSATGLAGERTYEQYF | TRBV20-1 | few | TRBD2 | TRBJ2-7
TGCAGTGCGCGGAGGCTAGCCGGCGACAATGAGCAGTACTTC | CSARRLAGDNEQYF | TRBV20-1 | NA | NA | TRBJ2-5
TGTGCCAGTAGGTATAGGGGATCCTATGGCTACACCTTC | CASRYRGSYGYTF | TRBV19 | few | NA | TRBJ1-2
TGCAGCGTTGAAGATGGGGGTGGAGCCAGACCCTACGAGCAGTACTTC | CSVEDGGGARPYEQYF | TRBV29-1 | many | NA | TRBJ2-7
TGTGCCAGCAGTACTAGCGGGAGGTACTACGAGCAGTACTTC | CASSTSGRYYEQYF | TRBV2 | NA | TRBD2 | TRBJ2-7
TGTGCCAGCAGTTTATGGACAGGCAATCAGCCCCAGCATTTT | CASSLWTGNQPQHF | TRBV28 | NA | NA | TRBJ1-5